Each of the 16 T cell receptor beta chains below was sequenced from the same sample in a study of blood T cells in healthy people across ages. Through a sample-barcoded 5' primer and a J-beta primer mix, a second PCR was run for roughly 6 to 11 cycles. Using its own MiXCR run on the 5' RACE reads, TCRdb lists one record per CDR3 protein. The table includes about 680,000 distinct CDR3 sequences, roughly 49% detected once. The sequencing sample was made of blood. The receptors derive from a woman aged 60-70 years in good health.

This clonotype was seen a handful of times. The chain employs TRBV20-1 and TRBJ2-7; 8 nucleotides align to TRBD1. This CDR3 has 13 amino acids. CDR1 is DFQATT and CDR2 is SNEGSKA in the germline V gene (reference sequence). V gave up 6 bases and J gave up 3 bases; unmatched junction bases: 7. The CDR3 DNA reads as TGCAGTGCGCTAGGGGGACAGGACTACGAGCAGTACTTC. As protein: CSALGGQDYEQYF.

V is TRBV20-1 and J is TRBJ2-7; D uncertain. V lost 5 bases to trimming and J lost 3 bases, with 23 bases between them. This CDR3 is 16 amino acids long. Per germline, CDR1 DFQATT and CDR2 SNEGSKA (reference sequence). Here the CDR3 reads CSAGRPIAEAYYEQYF. The CDR3 coding sequence is TGCAGTGCTGGACGACCGATAGCAGAGGCTTACTACGAGCAGTACTTC.

This rearrangement joins TRBV28 to TRBJ1-1; D is perhaps TRBD1 (5 bases). Trimming took off 3 bases at V and 8 bases at J, with 22 bases between the two ends. Germline V gives CDR1 MDHEN, CDR2 SYDVKM. CDR3 length: 16 amino acids. CDR3 amino acids: CASSFPPPGQGDEAFF. CDR3 nucleotide sequence: TGTGCCAGCAGTTTCCCTCCCCCCGGGCAGGGAGACGAAGCTTTCTTT.

Only a few counts were recorded for this clonotype. This chain links TRBV9 with TRBJ2-7, with 10 bases matching TRBD1. The J call is in doubt because the DNA end fits TRBJ2-5 better. The CDR3 sequence is 16 residues long. Germline V gives CDR1 SGDLS, CDR2 YYNGEE. CDR3 in DNA: TGTGCCAGCAGTTCCCCCACAGACAGGGGGCGAGAGACCCAGTACTTC. This gives the protein CASSSPTDRGRETQYF.

The chain is built from TRBV29-1 and TRBJ2-1; TRBD1 might be the D (6 bases). Germline-derived CDR1 and CDR2 are SQVTM and ANQGSEA. Trimming cost V 4 bases and J 4 bases, with 11 bases left between them. The CDR3 loop spans 13 amino acids. CDR3 sequence (DNA): TGCAGCGTTGTTGGACAGCTGTACAATGAGCAGTTCTTC. It codes for CSVVGQLYNEQFF.

The chain recombines TRBV12-3 or TRBV12-4 with TRBJ2-3; D perhaps matches TRBD1 (6 bases). The CDR3 has 14 residues. The V end lost 6 bases, the J end lost 6 bases, and 16 bases lay between the germline ends. Here the CDR3 reads CASSRADSSDTQYF. The CDR3, as DNA: TGTGCCAGCAGCAGGGCGGACAGTTCGGATACGCAGTATTTT.

This sequence joins TRBV2 and TRBJ1-6, with TRBD1 identical over 8 bases. The J segment lost 10 bases and the V segment lost 7 bases, leaving 9 bases of the junction unmatched. This CDR3 has 14 amino acids. From germline, CDR1 is SNHLY and CDR2 FYNNEI. The CDR3 DNA reads as TGTGCCAGCATGTCACAGGGGGTAGGCTCACCCCTCCACTTT. Translating gives CASMSQGVGSPLHF.

The CDR3 nucleotides read TGTGGCGCGCGCGGGAGGTACAATGAGCAGTTCTTC. Encoded protein: CGARGRYNEQFF. This sequence joins TRBV27 and TRBJ2-1; TRBD2 agrees at 8 bases. Germline CDR1 and CDR2: MNHEY and SMNVEV (reference sequence). The CDR3 consists of 12 residues.

The chain combines TRBV20-1 with TRBJ1-2; D unresolved. The CDR3 runs to 14 residues. Per germline, CDR1 DFQATT and CDR2 SNEGSKA (reference sequence). The V end was cut by 1 base, the J end by 3 bases, with 12 bases between. The CDR3 region is CSARASEEHYGYTF. The CDR3 bases are TGCAGTGCTAGAGCCAGTGAGGAACACTATGGCTACACCTTC.

The genes are TRBV5-1 and TRBJ2-1; 8 positions agree with TRBD2. Germline V gives CDR1 SGHRS, CDR2 YFSETQ. The V gene end was trimmed by 0 bases and the J gene end by 12 bases; junction bases not matched to a gene: 8. This CDR3 has 14 residues. The DNA for the CDR3 is TGCGCCAGCAGCTTGGATGGTAGCGGGACGCGGCAGTTCTTC. Its protein product is CASSLDGSGTRQFF.

The chain carries TRBV30 and TRBJ2-6; weak D call: TRBD1 (6 bases). V lost 8 bases to trimming and J lost 0 bases, with 14 bases between them. The CDR3 contains 15 residues. The germline CDR1 and CDR2 sequences are GTSNPN and SVGIG (reference sequence). CDR3 loop: CARTRGNSGANVLTF. CDR3 coding DNA: TGTGCCAGAACTAGGGGGAACTCTGGGGCCAACGTCCTGACTTTC.

This clonotype was seen more than once but under ten times. The V and J genes are TRBV29-1 and TRBJ1-2, with D perhaps matching TRBD1 (5 bases). Germline CDR1 SQVTM, CDR2 ANQGSEA. The CDR3 has 11 residues. V lost 6 bases, J lost 3 bases, and 8 bases lay in between. For the CDR3, the DNA is TGCAGCGTGGGGACGGACTATGGCTACACCTTC. Amino acids: CSVGTDYGYTF.

This clonotype was seen a handful of times. The rearrangement uses TRBV6-1 and TRBJ2-3, with TRBD1 matching 12 bases. The CDR3 has 18 residues. J was trimmed by 1 base and V by 6 bases; bases with no gene match: 11. Germline V gene data show CDR1 as MNHNS and CDR2 as SASEGT. The CDR3 sequence is CASRQPGQGALGTDTQYF. Written as DNA, the CDR3 is TGTGCCAGCAGACAACCGGGACAGGGGGCTTTGGGCACAGATACGCAGTATTTT.

J is TRBJ2-5 and V is TRBV2; 7 positions agree with TRBD1. The last part of the DNA fits TRBJ2-7 better; the J call may be wrong. Germline V gives CDR1 SNHLY, CDR2 FYNNEI. There are 12 residues in the CDR3. The CDR3 loop is CASTRGTNEQYF. The CDR3 DNA is TGTGCCAGCACCAGGGGGACAAACGAGCAGTACTTC.

V gene TRBV7-2 combines with J gene TRBJ1-5; possible D gene TRBD1, 5 bases. Deletions cut 5 bases from V and 3 bases from J, with 14 bases between. CDR3 length: 15 residues. Germline CDR1 reads SGHTA; CDR2 reads FQGNSA. CDR3 bases: TGTGCCAGCAGCCCCCAGGGTCTCAACAATCAGCCCCAGCATTTT. Translated: CASSPQGLNNQPQHF.

The chain joins TRBV12-3 or TRBV12-4 to TRBJ2-3, with D tentatively TRBD2 (5 bases). Trimming took 6 bases from V and 4 from J, leaving 14 bases between them. The CDR3 covers 14 residues. CDR3 region: CASSIRAAADTQYF. As DNA, the CDR3 is TGTGCCAGCAGCATCAGAGCGGCAGCAGATACGCAGTATTTT.